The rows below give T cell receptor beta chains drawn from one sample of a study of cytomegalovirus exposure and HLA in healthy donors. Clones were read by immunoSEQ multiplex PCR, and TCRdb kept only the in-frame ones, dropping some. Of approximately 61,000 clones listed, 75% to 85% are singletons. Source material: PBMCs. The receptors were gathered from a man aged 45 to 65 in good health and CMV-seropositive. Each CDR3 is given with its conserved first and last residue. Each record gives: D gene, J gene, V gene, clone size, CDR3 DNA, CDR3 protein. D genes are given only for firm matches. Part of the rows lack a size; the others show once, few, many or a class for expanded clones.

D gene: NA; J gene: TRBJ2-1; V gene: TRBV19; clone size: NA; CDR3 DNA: TGTGCCAGTACGGAAGGGGCAGGTAGCTACAATGAGCAGTTCTTC; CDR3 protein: CASTEGAGSYNEQFF
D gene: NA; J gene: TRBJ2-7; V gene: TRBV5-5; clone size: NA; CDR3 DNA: TGTGCCAGCAGCTTGACATCTTCTTCATACGAGCAGTACTTC; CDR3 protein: CASSLTSSSYEQYF
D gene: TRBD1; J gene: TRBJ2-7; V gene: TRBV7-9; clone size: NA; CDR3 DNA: TGTGCCAGCAGCCCCGGGGACAGTCTCATCGAGCAGTACTTC; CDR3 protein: CASSPGDSLIEQYF
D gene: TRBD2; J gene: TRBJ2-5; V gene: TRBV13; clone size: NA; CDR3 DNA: TGTGCCAGCAGCCTATGGGTAGCGGGGGCCCAAGAGACCCAGTACTTC; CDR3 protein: CASSLWVAGAQETQYF
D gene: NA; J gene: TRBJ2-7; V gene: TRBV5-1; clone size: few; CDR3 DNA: TGCGCCAGCAGCTTTCAGGGTTCCTACGAGCAGTACTTC; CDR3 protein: CASSFQGSYEQYF
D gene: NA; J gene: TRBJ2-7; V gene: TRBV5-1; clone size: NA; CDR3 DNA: TGCGCCAGCAGATACTTAGGGGACAATTACGAGCAGTGCTTC; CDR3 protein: CASRYLGDNYEQCF
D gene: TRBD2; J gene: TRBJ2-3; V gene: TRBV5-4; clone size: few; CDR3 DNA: TGTGCCAGCAGCCCCAGCCCGCGGGGGTCCCCTGACACAGATACGCAGTATTTT; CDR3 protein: CASSPSPRGSPDTDTQYF
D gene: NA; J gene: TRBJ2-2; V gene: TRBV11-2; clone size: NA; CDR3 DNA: TGTGCCAGCAGCTTAGACAGGGCGAGCACCGGGGAGCTGTTTTTT; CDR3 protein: CASSLDRASTGELFF
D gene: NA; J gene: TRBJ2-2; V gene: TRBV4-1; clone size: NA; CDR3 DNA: TGCGCCAGCAGCCAAATGGGACTCAACTTGGCCGGGGAGCTGTTTTTT; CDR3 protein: CASSQMGLNLAGELFF
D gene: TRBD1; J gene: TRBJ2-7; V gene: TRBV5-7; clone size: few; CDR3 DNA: TGTGCCAGCAGCTGTCCGGGACAGGAGGCATCCTACGAGCAGTACTTC; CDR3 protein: CASSCPGQEASYEQYF
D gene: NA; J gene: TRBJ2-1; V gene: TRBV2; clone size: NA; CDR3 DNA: TGTGCCAGCAGTACCGGGAATTACGAGCAGTTCTTC; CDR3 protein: CASSTGNYEQFF
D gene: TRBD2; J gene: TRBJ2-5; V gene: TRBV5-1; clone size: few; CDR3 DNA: TGCGCCAGCAGCCGGCTGGGGACTAGCGGGAGTCAAGAGACCCAGTACTTC; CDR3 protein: CASSRLGTSGSQETQYF
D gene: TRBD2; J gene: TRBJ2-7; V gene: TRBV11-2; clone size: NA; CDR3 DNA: TGTGCCAGCAGCGTTCCCGACGGCGGGGGGCTCTACGAGCAGTACTTC; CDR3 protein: CASSVPDGGGLYEQYF
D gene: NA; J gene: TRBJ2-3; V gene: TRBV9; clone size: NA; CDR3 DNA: TGTGCCAGCAGCGTAGCCCCGCGGGATACGCAGTATTTT; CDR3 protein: CASSVAPRDTQYF
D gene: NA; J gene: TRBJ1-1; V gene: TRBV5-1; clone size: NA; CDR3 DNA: TGCGCCAGCAGCTTGGAGCACGGGACTGAAGCTTTCTTT; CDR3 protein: CASSLEHGTEAFF
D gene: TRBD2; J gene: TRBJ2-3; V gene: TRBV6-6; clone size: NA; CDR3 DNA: TGTGCCAGCAGTTCCTACGGGGGGGCCGGCGGCGATACGCAGTATTTT; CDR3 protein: CASSSYGGAGGDTQYF
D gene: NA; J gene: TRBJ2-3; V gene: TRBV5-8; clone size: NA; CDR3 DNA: TGTGCCAGCACCTTTACTATAGATACGCAGTATTTT; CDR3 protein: CASTFTIDTQYF
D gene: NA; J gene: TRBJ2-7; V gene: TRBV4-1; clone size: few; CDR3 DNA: TGCGCCAGCAGTGACCGGGACTTACCCTACGAGCAGTACTTC; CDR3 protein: CASSDRDLPYEQYF
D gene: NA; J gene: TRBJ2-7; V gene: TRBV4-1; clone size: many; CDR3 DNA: TGCGCCAGCAGCCAAGAAGCAGGAAAAGGCTCCTACGAGCAGTACTTT; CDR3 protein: CASSQEAGKGSYEQYF
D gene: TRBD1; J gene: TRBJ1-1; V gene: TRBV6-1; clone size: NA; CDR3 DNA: TGTGCCAGCAGTTTGGACAGGACTGAAGCTTTCTTT; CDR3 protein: CASSLDRTEAFF
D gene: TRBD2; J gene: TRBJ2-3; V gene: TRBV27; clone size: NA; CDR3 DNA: TGTGCCAGCAGTTTGTTCCCTCCGGGACTAGCGGGATTGGGGACAGATACGCAGTATTTT; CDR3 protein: CASSLFPPGLAGLGTDTQYF
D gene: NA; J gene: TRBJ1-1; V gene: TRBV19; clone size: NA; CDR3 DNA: TGTGCCTCATCCTCCTGGGAGACCGAGAACACTGAAGCTTTCTTT; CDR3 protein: CASSSWETENTEAFF
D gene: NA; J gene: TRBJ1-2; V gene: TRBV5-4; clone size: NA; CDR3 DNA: TGTGCCAGCAGCTTTGGAACAGATAACTATGGCTACACCTTC; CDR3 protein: CASSFGTDNYGYTF
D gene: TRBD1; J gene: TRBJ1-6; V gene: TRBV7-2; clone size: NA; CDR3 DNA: TGTGCCAGCAGCTTACTGGGACAGATTAATTCACCCCTCCACTTT; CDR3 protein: CASSLLGQINSPLHF
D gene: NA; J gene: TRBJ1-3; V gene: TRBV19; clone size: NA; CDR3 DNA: TGTGCCAGTAGAGCCGAGGTGGCGCGAGGATACACCATATATTTT; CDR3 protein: CASRAEVARGYTIYF
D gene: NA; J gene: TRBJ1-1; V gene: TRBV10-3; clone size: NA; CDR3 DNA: TGTGCCATCAGTACCAGGAACACTGAAGCTTTCTTT; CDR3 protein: CAISTRNTEAFF
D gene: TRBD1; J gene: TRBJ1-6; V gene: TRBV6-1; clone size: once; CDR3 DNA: TGTGCCAGCAGTGTGGGGACAGGCTCCTATAATTCACCCCTCCACTTT; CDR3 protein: CASSVGTGSYNSPLHF
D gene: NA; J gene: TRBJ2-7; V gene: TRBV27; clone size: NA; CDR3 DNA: TGTGCCAGCAGTTCGTACGGTGAAGCTTCCTACGAGCAGTACTTC; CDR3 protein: CASSSYGEASYEQYF
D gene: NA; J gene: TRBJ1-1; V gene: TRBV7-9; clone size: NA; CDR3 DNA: TGTGCCAGCAGCTACCGGGACACTGAAGCTTTCTTT; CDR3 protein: CASSYRDTEAFF
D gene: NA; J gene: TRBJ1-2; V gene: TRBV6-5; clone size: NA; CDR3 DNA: TGTGCCAGCTCACTGGGACTCAACTATGGCTACACCTTC; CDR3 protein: CASSLGLNYGYTF
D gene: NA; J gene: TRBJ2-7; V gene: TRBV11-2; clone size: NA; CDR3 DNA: TGTGCCAGCAGCTTAGATCCCCTGTACGAGCAGTACTTC; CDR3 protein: CASSLDPLYEQYF
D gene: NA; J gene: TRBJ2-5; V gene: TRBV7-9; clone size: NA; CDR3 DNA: TGTGCCAGCAGTTCCGAGGAGACCCAGTACTTC; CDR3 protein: CASSSEETQYF
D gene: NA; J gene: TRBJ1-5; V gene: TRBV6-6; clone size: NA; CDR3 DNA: TGTGCCAGCAGTTACTCCGGTAGCCGGGGCAATCAGCCCCAGCATTTT; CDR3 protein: CASSYSGSRGNQPQHF
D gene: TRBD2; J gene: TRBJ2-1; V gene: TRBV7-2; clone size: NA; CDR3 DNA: TGTGCCAGCAGACTCGGGACTAGCGGGTACAATGAGCAGTTCTTC; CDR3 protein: CASRLGTSGYNEQFF
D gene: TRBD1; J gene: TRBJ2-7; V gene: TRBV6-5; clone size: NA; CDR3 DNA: TGTGCCAGCAGCCCTCGGGACAGGGGAACCTACGAGCAGTACTTC; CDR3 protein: CASSPRDRGTYEQYF
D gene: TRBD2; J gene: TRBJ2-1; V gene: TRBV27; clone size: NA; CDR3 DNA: TGTGCCAGCAGTCTCCTGTGGCTAGCGGAGTACAATGAGCAGTTCTTC; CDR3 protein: CASSLLWLAEYNEQFF
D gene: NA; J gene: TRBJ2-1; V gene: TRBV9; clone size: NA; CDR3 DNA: TGTGCCAGCAGCGTAACCGGACACCCCTCCTACAATGAGCAGTTCTTC; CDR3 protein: CASSVTGHPSYNEQFF
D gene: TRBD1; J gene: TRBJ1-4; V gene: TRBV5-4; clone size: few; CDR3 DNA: TGTGCCAGCAGCCTAGACAGGGGGTGGACGACTAATGAAAAACTGTTTTTT; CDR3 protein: CASSLDRGWTTNEKLFF
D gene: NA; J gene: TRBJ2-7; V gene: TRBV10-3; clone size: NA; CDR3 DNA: TGTGCCATCAGTGAGTTGGGCGACTCCTACGAGCAGTACTTC; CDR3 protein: CAISELGDSYEQYF
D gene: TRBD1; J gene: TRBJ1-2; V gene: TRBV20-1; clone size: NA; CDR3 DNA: TGCAGTGCCCGGGACAGGGCTGGCTACACCTTC; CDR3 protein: CSARDRAGYTF
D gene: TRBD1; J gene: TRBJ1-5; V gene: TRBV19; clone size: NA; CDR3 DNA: TGTGCCAGTAGAAATAGGACAGGGGGAAGTCAGCCCCAGCATTTT; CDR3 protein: CASRNRTGGSQPQHF
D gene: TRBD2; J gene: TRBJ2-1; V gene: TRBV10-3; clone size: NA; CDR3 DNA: TGTGCCATCGGTGGGGCAAGTGAGCGGGAGGACCACAATGAGCAGTTCTTC; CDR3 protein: CAIGGASEREDHNEQFF
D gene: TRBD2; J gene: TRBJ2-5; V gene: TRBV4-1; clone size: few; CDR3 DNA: TGCGCCAGCAGCCAGGGTCTAGCGGGGACCCAAGAGACCCAGTACTTC; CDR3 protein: CASSQGLAGTQETQYF
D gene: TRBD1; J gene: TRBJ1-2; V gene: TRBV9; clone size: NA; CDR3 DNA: TGTGCCAGCAGCGGAGACAGGGGCGGCTACACCTTC; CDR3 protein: CASSGDRGGYTF
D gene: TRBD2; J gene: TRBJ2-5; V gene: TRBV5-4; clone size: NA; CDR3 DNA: TGTGCCAGCAGCTTGGCCTCCCAGCGGGGGGGCCGGGAGACCCAGTACTTC; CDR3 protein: CASSLASQRGGRETQYF
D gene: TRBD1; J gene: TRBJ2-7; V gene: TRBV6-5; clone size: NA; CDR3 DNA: TGTGCCAGCATAACCGGACAGGGGGCCTACGAGCAGTACTTC; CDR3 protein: CASITGQGAYEQYF
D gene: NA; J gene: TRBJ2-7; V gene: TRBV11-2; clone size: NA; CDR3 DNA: TGTGCCAGCAGCTTCTCGGGGAACTCCTACGAGCAGTACTTC; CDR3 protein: CASSFSGNSYEQYF
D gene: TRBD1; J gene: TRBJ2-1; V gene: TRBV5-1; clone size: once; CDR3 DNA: TGCGCCAGCAGCTTGGCTACAGGGGGCTCCTACAATGAGCAGTTCTTC; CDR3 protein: CASSLATGGSYNEQFF
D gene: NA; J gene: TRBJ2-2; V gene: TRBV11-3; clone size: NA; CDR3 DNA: TGTGCCAGCAGCAACCGGCGGGGTACGAACACCGGGGAGCTGTTTTTT; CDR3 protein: CASSNRRGTNTGELFF